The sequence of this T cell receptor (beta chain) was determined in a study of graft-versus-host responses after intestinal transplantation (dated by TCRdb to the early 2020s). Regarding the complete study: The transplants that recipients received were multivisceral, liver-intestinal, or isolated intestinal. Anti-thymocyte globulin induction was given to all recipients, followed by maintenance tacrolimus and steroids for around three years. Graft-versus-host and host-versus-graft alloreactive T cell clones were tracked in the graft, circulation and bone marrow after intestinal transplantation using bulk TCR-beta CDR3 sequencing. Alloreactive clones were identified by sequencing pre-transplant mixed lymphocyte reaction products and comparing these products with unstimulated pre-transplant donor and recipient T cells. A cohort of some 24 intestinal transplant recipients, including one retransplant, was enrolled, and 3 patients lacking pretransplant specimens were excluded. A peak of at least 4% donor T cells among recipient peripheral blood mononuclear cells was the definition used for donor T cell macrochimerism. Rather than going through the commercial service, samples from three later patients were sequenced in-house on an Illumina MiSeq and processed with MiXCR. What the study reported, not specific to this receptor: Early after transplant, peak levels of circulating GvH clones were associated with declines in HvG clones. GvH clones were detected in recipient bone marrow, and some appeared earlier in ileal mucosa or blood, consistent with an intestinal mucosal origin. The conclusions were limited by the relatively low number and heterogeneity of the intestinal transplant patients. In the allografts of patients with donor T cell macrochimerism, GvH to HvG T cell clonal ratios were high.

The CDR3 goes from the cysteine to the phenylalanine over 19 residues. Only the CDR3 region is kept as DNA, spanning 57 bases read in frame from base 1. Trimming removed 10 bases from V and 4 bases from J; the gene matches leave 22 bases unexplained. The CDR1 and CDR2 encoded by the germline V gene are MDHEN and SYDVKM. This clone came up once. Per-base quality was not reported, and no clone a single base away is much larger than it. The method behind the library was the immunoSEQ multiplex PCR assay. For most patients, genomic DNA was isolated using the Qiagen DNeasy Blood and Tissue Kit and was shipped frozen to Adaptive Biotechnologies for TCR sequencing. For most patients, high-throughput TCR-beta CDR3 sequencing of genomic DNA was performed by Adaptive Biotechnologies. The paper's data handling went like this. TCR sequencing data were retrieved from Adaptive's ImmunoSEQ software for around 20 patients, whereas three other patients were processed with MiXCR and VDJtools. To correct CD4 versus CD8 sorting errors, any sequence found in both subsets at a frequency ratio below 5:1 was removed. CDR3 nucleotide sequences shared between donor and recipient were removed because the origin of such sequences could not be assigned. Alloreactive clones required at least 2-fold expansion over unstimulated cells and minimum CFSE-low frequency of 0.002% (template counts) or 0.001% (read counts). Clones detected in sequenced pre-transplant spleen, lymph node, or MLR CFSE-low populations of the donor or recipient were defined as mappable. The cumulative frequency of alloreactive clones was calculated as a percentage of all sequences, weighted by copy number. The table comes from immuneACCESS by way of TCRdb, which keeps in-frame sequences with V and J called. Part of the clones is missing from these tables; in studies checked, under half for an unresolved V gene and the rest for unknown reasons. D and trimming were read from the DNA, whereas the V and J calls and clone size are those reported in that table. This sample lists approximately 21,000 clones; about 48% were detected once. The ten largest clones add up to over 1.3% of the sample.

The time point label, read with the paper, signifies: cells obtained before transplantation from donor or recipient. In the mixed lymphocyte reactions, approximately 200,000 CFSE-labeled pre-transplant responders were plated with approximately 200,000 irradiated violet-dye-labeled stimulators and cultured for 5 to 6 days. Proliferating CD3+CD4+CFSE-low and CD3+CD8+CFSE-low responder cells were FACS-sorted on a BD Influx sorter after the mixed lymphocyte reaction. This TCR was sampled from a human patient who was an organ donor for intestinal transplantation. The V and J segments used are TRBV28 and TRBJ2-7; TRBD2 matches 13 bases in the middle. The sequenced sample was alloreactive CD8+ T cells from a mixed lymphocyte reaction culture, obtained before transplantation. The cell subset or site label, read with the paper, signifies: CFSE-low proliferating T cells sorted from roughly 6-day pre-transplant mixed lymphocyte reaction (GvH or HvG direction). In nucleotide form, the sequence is TGTGCCACCCAACCAATAGGGCAACTAGCGGGAGGGCCCAGGTACGAGCAGTACTTC. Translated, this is CATQPIGQLAGGPRYEQYF.